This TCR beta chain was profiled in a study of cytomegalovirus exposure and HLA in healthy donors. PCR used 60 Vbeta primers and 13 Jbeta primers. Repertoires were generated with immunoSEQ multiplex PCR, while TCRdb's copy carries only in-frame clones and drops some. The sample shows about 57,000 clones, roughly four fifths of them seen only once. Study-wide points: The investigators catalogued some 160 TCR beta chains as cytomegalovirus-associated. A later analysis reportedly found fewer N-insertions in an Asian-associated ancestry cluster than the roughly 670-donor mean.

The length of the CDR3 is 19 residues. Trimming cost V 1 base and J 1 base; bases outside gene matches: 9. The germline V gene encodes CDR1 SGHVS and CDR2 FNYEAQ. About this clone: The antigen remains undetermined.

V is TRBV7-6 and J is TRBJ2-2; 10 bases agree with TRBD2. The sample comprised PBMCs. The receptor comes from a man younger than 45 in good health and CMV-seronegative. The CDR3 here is CASSLGRTSGVLNTGELFF. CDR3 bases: TGTGCCAGCAGCTTAGGCCGGACTAGCGGTGTCCTGAACACCGGGGAGCTGTTTTTT.